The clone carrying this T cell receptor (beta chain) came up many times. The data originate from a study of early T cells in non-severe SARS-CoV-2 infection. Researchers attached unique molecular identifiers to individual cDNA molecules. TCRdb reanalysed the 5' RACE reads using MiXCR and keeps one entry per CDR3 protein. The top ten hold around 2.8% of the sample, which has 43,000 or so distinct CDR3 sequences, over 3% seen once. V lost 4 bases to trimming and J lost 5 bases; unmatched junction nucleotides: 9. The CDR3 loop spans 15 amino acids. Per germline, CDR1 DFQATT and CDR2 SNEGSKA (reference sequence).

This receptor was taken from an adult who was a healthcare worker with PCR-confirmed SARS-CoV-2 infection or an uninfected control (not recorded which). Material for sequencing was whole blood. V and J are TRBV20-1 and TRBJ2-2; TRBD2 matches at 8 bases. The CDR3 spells CSATNFQRGTGELFF. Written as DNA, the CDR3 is TGCAGTGCTACCAACTTTCAGCGGGGGACCGGGGAGCTGTTTTTT.